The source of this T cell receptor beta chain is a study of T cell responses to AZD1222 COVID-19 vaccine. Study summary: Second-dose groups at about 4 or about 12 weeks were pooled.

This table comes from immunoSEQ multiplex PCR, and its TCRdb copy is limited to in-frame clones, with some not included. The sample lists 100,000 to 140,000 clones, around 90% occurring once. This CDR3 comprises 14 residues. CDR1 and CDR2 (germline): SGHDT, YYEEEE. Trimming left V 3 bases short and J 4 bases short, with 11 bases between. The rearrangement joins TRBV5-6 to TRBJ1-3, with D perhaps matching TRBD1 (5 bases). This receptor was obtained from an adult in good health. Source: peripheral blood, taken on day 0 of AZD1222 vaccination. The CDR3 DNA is TGTGCCAGCAGCTCTGTGGGGCACGGAAACACCATATATTTT. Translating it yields CASSSVGHGNTIYF.